The T cell receptor (beta chain) described here comes from a study of identical twins. This clonotype was recorded many times. Addition of a universal primer site occurred through template switching, and cDNA carried unique molecular identifiers. TCRdb re-analysed the 5' RACE reads in MiXCR, keeping a single row per CDR3 protein. In the table there are approximately 500,000 distinct CDR3 sequences, approximately 25% of which are singletons. The length of the CDR3 is 14 residues. Trimming pared 3 bases from V and 5 bases from J, leaving 8 bases between. CDR1 is LGHNT, CDR2 FRNRAP, per germline. The data were also submitted as part of a second study, on T cells expressing NK-cell markers.

The chain couples TRBV12-5 to TRBJ1-6; the D is unclear. The TCR was taken from a woman in her late teens or twenties in good health. Sample: CD4+ T cells sorted from blood. The CDR3, as DNA: TGTGCTAGTGGTTTCGACACGAATAATTCACCCCTCCACTTT. Its translation is CASGFDTNNSPLHF.